This T cell receptor (beta chain) came from a study of blood T cell repertoires in COVID-19. Study background: Samples came from the United States, Italy and Spain, spanning acute and convalescent COVID-19. T cells, B-cell-depleted T cells, or PBMCs provided the cDNA or gDNA that served as material.

Authors' data handling: Scientists estimated how many nucleated cells there were by amplifying reference gene primers. Sequencing used immunoSEQ multiplex PCR; TCRdb keeps in-frame clones, though not all of them. Clonal size and the V and J genes are those of that table, whereas D and trimming came from the DNA. There are about 120,000 clones in the sample; over 80% occur only once, and 25% to 35% lies in the top ten. The CDR3 contains 17 residues. V dropped 4 bases and J dropped 0; count of bases not matched to a gene: 8. Per germline, CDR1 SGHKS and CDR2 YYEKEE (reference sequence). The TCR comes from a woman in her 70s with acute or convalescent COVID-19. V gene TRBV5-5 combines with J gene TRBJ1-3, with TRBD1 matching over 9 bases. Sequenced: peripheral blood. CDR3 sequence reads: CASSRRQGVNSGNTIYF. In nucleotides, the CDR3 is TGTGCCAGCAGCCGACGACAGGGGGTGAACTCTGGAAACACCATATATTTT.